What follows are 21 T cell receptor beta chains derived from one specimen sequenced in a study of blood T cells in healthy people across ages. For the second PCR, which ran for roughly 7 to 11 cycles, a sample-barcoded 5' primer and a J-beta primer mix were used. MiXCR, applied by TCRdb to the 5' RACE reads, yields one record per CDR3 protein. The repertoire holds roughly 1,500,000 distinct CDR3 sequences, about 35% seen once, with approximately 10% in the top ten. Sequencing used blood. These TCRs come from a woman aged 25 to 39 in good health.

The chain uses TRBV2 and TRBJ1-5; D is possibly TRBD1 (6 bases). The CDR3 contains 15 residues. The germline V gene has CDR1 SNHLY and CDR2 FYNNEI. Trimming removed 6 bases from V and 0 bases from J, with 12 bases in between. The DNA for the CDR3 is TGTGCCAGCAGCGGCGGGACAAGTAGCAATCAGCCCCAGCATTTT. Translating it yields CASSGGTSSNQPQHF.

The chain links TRBV29-1 to TRBJ2-7; TRBD1 matches at 11 bases. This CDR3 spans 13 amino acids. Germline CDR1 is SQVTM and CDR2 is ANQGSEA. V shed 3 bases, J shed 6 bases, and the junction held 4 bases outside the gene matches. CDR3 amino acids: CSVEGTGGGEQYF. The CDR3, as DNA: TGCAGCGTTGAGGGGACAGGGGGAGGCGAGCAGTACTTC.

This clonotype was seen only a few times. A single base separates this from a much larger clone, so it may be a read error. This chain joins TRBV5-5 and TRBJ2-5; 9 nucleotides agree with TRBD2. Germline assignment: CDR1 SGHKS and CDR2 YYEKEE (reference sequence). The CDR3 runs 17 residues. The CDR3 loop is CASSLEAISGGQETRYF. The CDR3 DNA reads TGTGCCAGCAGCTTGGAGGCCATTAGCGGGGGTCAAGAGACCCGGTACTTC.

V is TRBV5-1 and J is TRBJ2-3; 8 nucleotides agree with TRBD2. V trimming: 1 base; J trimming: 0 bases; junction bases outside the gene matches: 7. The CDR3 spans 17 residues. CDR1 SGHRS and CDR2 YFSETQ come from the germline V gene. The DNA for the CDR3 is TGCGCCAGCAGCTTGCGCCTAGCGGGCCCTAGCACAGATACGCAGTATTTT. This codes for CASSLRLAGPSTDTQYF.

The gene calls are TRBV12-3 or TRBV12-4 and TRBJ2-5; the match to TRBD2 covers 12 bases. The CDR3 covers 12 residues. The V segment lost 6 bases and the J segment 11 bases; nucleotides outside the gene matches: 4. CDR3 nucleotides: TGTGCCAGCAGAGGACTAGCGGGGAAGCAGTACTTC. Encoded protein: CASRGLAGKQYF.

The chain has TRBV2 and TRBJ1-1; no clear D gene. Deletions cut 6 bases from V and 0 bases from J, with 8 bases between. This CDR3 comprises 13 residues. Germline CDR1 SNHLY, CDR2 FYNNEI. CDR3: CASRANMNTEAFF. CDR3 in DNA: TGTGCCAGCAGGGCGAACATGAACACTGAAGCTTTCTTT.

This clonotype was seen a few times. The chain carries TRBV15 and TRBJ2-3; weak D call: TRBD1 (6 bases). Trimming pared 4 bases from V and 3 bases from J, leaving 11 bases between. There are 14 residues in the CDR3. Germline V gene data show CDR1 as LNHNV and CDR2 as YYDKDF (reference sequence). CDR3 in amino acids: CATSTTGNTDTQYF. In nucleotides, the CDR3 is TGTGCCACCAGCACCACAGGGAATACAGATACGCAGTATTTT.

On this clonotype itself: A much larger clone lies a single base off, so this may be a read error. The chain recombines TRBV27 with TRBJ2-1; tentative D call: TRBD1 (5 bases). The CDR3 totals 15 residues. CDR1 is MNHEY and CDR2 is SMNVEV in the germline V gene (reference sequence). CDR3 loop: CASSRGIAAYDEQFF. As DNA, the CDR3 is TGTGCCAGCAGTAGGGGTATCGCCGCCTACGATGAGCAGTTCTTC.

V and J are TRBV4-1 and TRBJ2-6, with a tentative D call TRBD1 (5 bases). The V end lost 0 bases, the J end lost 2 bases, and 8 bases lay between the germline ends. The V gene's germline CDR1 is MGHRA and CDR2 YSYEKL. This CDR3 is built from 16 residues. The CDR3 coding sequence is TGCGCCAGCAGCCAAGATTTCAGGGCTGGGGCCAACGTCCTGACTTTC. Residues: CASSQDFRAGANVLTF.

This clonotype was seen at least ten times. V usage is TRBV29-1 and J usage is TRBJ1-2; 9 bases map to TRBD1. Germline trimming cut 7 bases from V and 4 bases from J; bases unmatched to any gene: 1. Germline values: CDR1 SQVTM, CDR2 ANQGSEA. This CDR3 spans 11 amino acids. The CDR3 here is CSAQGAYGYTF. The CDR3, as DNA: TGCAGCGCACAGGGGGCCTATGGCTACACCTTC.

This clonotype has only a few counts. This rearrangement joins TRBV20-1 to TRBJ1-6, with 7 bases lining up with TRBD1. The germline V gene encodes CDR1 DFQATT and CDR2 SNEGSKA (reference sequence). V gave up 2 bases and J gave up 10 bases; unmatched junction bases: 14. The CDR3 is 16 amino acids. CDR3 region: CSARPGGVGIHSPLHF. The CDR3 nucleotides read TGCAGTGCTAGACCAGGGGGTGTAGGAATTCACTCACCCCTCCACTTT.

The chain couples TRBV2 to TRBJ2-1; D ambiguous. CDR3 length: 15 amino acids. Germline V gene lookup returns CDR1 SNHLY and CDR2 FYNNEI. V shed 7 bases and J shed 6 bases, with 19 bases lying between them. The CDR3, as DNA: TGTGCCAGCAACAGCCGGGCCCCGACCGGCAATGAGCAGTTCTTC. This translates into CASNSRAPTGNEQFF.

This clonotype was seen a few times. J is TRBJ2-5 and V is TRBV28; no clear D gene. The DNA end is a closer match to TRBJ2-4, so the J assignment may be wrong. Germline V gene sequence: CDR1 MDHEN, CDR2 SYDVKM. This CDR3 is built from 13 residues. The CDR3 DNA sequence: TGTGCCAGCAGCTCCCCGGTTGGCGGCATTCAGTACTTC. Amino acids: CASSSPVGGIQYF.

The chain is built from TRBV20-1 and TRBJ2-7; TRBD2 aligns across 8 bases. Germline CDR1 DFQATT, CDR2 SNEGSKA (reference sequence). V lost 6 bases, J lost 7 bases, and 11 bases stayed unmatched. The CDR3 has 13 amino acids. The CDR3 here is CSAHIPLAAEQYF. CDR3 DNA sequence: TGCAGTGCCCATATCCCACTAGCGGCTGAGCAGTACTTC.

CDR3 residues: CASSASGMGTDTQYF. For the CDR3, the DNA is TGTGCCAGCAGCGCAAGCGGGATGGGCACAGATACGCAGTATTTT. The chain has TRBV7-2 and TRBJ2-3, with 7 bases identical to TRBD2. CDR3 length: 15 residues. The V segment lost 5 bases and the J segment 1 base; nucleotides outside the gene matches: 6. Looked up from germline, CDR1 is SGHTA and CDR2 is FQGNSA.

The sample holds many counts of this clonotype. This chain joins TRBV7-9 and TRBJ2-1, with 11 bases fitting TRBD2. The CDR3 extends over 15 amino acids. The germline gives CDR1 SEHNR, CDR2 FQNEAQ (reference sequence). Losses at the gene ends were 4 bases for V and 8 bases for J; bases not matched to a gene: 7. In nucleotides, the CDR3 is TGTGCCAGCAGCTCCCTAGCGGGGGGCCCGGATGAGCAGTTCTTC. Translation: CASSSLAGGPDEQFF. The variable domain in full, with the rest retrieved from reference TRBV7-9 and TRBJ2-1, is DTGVSQNPRHKITKRGQNVTFRCDPISEHNRLYWYRQTLGQGPEFLTYFQNEAQLEKSRLLSDRFSAERPKGSFSTLEIQRTEQGDSAMYLCASSSLAGGPDEQFFGPGTRLTVL.

The chain recombines TRBV11-2 with TRBJ2-1, with no clear D. Trimming took off 2 bases at V and 4 bases at J, with 12 bases between the two ends. This CDR3 is 15 amino acids long. Germline V gives CDR1 SGHAT, CDR2 FQNNGV. CDR3 sequence reads: CASSLIGSDYNEQFF. For the CDR3, the DNA is TGTGCCAGCAGCTTAATCGGATCAGATTACAATGAGCAGTTCTTC.

The V and J genes are TRBV6-2 or TRBV6-3 and TRBJ2-1; tentative D call: TRBD2 (5 bases). The CDR3 runs to 12 residues. The ends were cut back, 4 bases at V and 9 bases at J, with 10 bases in the middle. CDR1 is MNHEY and CDR2 is SVGEGT in the germline V gene. CDR3 sequence (DNA): TGTGCCAGCAGTTCCTCTAGCATTGAGCAGTTCTTC. This gives the protein CASSSSSIEQFF.

The V and J genes are TRBV15 and TRBJ2-7, with TRBD1 matching over 7 bases. Germline CDR1 and CDR2: LNHNV and YYDKDF (reference sequence). The length of the CDR3 is 13 residues. Trimming took 2 bases from V and 3 from J; bases not matched to a gene: 1. The CDR3 nucleotides are TGTGCCACCAGCAGACAGGGGGACTACGAGCAGTACTTC. Its translation: CATSRQGDYEQYF.

The rearrangement uses TRBV16 and TRBJ2-5, with D perhaps TRBD2 (6 bases). In germline, CDR1 is KGHSY, CDR2 FQNENV. The CDR3 is 14 residues long. V lost 7 bases, J lost 1 base, and 13 bases lay in between. CDR3 bases: TGTGCCAGCATTGGGACTGCCGTCCAAGAGACCCAGTACTTC. Protein sequence: CASIGTAVQETQYF.

The chain links TRBV20-1 to TRBJ2-7; 13 bases map to TRBD2. J gave up 6 bases and V 6 bases, and 11 bases lay outside the gene matches. The CDR3 has 15 residues. CDR1 and CDR2 from the germline V gene are DFQATT and SNEGSKA (reference sequence). CDR3 sequence: CSAEGPRTSGGEQYF. The CDR3 DNA sequence: TGCAGTGCCGAAGGCCCGAGGACTAGCGGGGGCGAGCAGTACTTC.